This T cell receptor (beta chain) was obtained from a study of CD8+ T cells in alopecia areata (dated by TCRdb to 2017 to 2018). For the study in its entirety: The treated patients took part in an open-label pilot trial in which moderate-to-severe alopecia areata was treated with oral tofacitinib at 5 to 10 mg twice daily. Tofacitinib was given for 6 to 18 months, followed by 6 months of follow-up off drug to assess delayed response and recurrence. To study T cell clonal expansion in alopecia areata, the researchers applied high-throughput TCRbeta sequencing to both the C3H/HeJ mouse model and human patients. On the human side, TCRbeta sequencing was run on scalp tissue and on sorted CD4+ and CD8+ peripheral blood T cells from healthy controls and from alopecia areata patients with either patchy or totalis/universalis disease. Tofacitinib-treated patients had biopsies at baseline and at 4 and 24 weeks of treatment, with a later scalp biopsy in several patients. Scalp clonality was compared across normal scalp (n=4), patchy alopecia areata scalp (n=8), and alopecia totalis/universalis scalp (n=8). RNA was extracted with the PAXgene miRNA kit for fixed scalp, the miRNeasy kit for PBMCs, and the RNeasy kit for mouse skin. Amplification of TCRbeta CDR3 regions was done by immunoSEQ multiplex PCR using 35 Vbeta forward primers and 13 Jbeta reverse primers.

The label giving this sample's time point can be read as: baseline before oral tofacitinib. From alopecia areata patients, peripheral blood was collected along with lesional scalp punch biopsies. PBMCs were isolated by density centrifugation and stained for CD3, CD4 and CD8, and CD4+ and CD8+ T cells were sorted on a FACSAria. From the cysteine through the phenylalanine, the CDR3 covers 11 amino acids. The DNA shown is the 33-base CDR3, in frame from base 1. CDR1 and CDR2, looked up from the germline V gene, are SQVTM and ANQGSEA. The junction shows trimming of 0 bases on V and 7 bases on J, plus 7 bases between the germline ends. The library was prepared using the immunoSEQ multiplex PCR assay. For TCR sequencing, RNA was extracted from every sample and reverse transcribed into cDNA to serve as template. First-strand cDNA was synthesized with SuperScript III using a 2:1 mix of oligo-dT and random hexamers. A synthetic immune receptor repertoire was used to gauge amplification bias, and whatever bias remained was removed computationally. The authors processed their data as follows. Raw reads were preprocessed to remove errors, and CDR3 was defined by IMGT conventions from the conserved cysteine to phenylalanine. To get clonality, Shannon entropy was normalized by log2 of the number of productive unique TCRs and the result was subtracted from 1. Scalp TCRbeta sequences were cross-referenced with sorted blood CD4 and CD8 repertoires so that the CD4 or CD8 identity of scalp clones could be inferred. Imported from immuneACCESS, the table was reduced by TCRdb to in-frame sequences with V and J called. These copies leave out some clones; in studies compared against another copy, an unresolved V gene accounts for under half, and the cause of the remainder is not known. The DNA gave D and trimming, while V, J and clone size come from that table. In this sample the table shows about 140,000 clones, approximately 51% of which occur a single time. Roughly 0.99% of the sample lies in the top ten.

Worth noting for this clone: No antigen is known for it. No much larger clonotype is one base removed from it; base qualities were not supplied.

Overall results and qualifications from the work: Compared with mice, TCR sequences shared between patients were less clear, possibly partly because of HLA diversity across the patient population. Compared with normal scalp, lesional scalp, particularly in alopecia totalis/universalis, had higher clonality and more expanded CD8+ clones, which suggests antigenic drive. Unlike mouse skin, which is dominated by gammadelta T cells, normal human skin has resident alphabeta T cells that are also sequenced, and this complicates analysis of the scalp TCR repertoire.

The sample consisted of CD4+ T cells sorted from blood, taken at week 0. The origin of this receptor is a human donor with alopecia areata. This sequence uses TRBV29-1 and TRBJ2-7, with the D gene not confidently named. The sequence in DNA is TGCAGCGTTGAAGAAGGCAGGGAGCAGTACTTC. Its protein product is CSVEEGREQYF.